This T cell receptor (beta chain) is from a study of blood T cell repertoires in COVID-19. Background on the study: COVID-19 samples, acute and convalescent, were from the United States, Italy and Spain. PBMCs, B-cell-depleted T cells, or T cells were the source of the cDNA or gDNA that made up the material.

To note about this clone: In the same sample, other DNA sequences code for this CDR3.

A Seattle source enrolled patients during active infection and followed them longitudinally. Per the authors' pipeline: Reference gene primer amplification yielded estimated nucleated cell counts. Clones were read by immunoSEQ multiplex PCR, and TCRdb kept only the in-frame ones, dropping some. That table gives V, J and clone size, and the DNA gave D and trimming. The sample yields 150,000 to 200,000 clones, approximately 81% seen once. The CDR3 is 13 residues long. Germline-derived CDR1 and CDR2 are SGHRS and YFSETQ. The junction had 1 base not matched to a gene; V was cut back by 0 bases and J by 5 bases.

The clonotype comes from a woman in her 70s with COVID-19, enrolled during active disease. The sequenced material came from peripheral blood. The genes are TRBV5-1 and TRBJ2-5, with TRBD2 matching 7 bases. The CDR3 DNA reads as TGCGCCAGCAGCTTGGGGGGGGGTGAGACCCAGTACTTC. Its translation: CASSLGGGETQYF.